This T cell receptor beta chain was documented in a study of T cell changes during pregnancy in multiple sclerosis. Clones were read by immunoSEQ multiplex PCR, and TCRdb kept only the in-frame ones, dropping some. The sample contains about 84,000 clones, 94% of which appear only once. Sample: peripheral blood, taken in the third trimester of pregnancy. The receptor was isolated from a female donor with multiple sclerosis, enrolled in a pregnancy study.

CDR3 bases: TGTGCCAGCAGTTACCCGAGAACAGATACGCAGTATTTT. Its translation: CASSYPRTDTQYF. This chain uses TRBV6-6 with TRBJ2-3, with D hard to call. This CDR3 spans 13 amino acids. V shed 2 bases and J shed 3 bases, with 6 bases lying between them. Germline values: CDR1 MNHNY, CDR2 SVGAGI (reference sequence).